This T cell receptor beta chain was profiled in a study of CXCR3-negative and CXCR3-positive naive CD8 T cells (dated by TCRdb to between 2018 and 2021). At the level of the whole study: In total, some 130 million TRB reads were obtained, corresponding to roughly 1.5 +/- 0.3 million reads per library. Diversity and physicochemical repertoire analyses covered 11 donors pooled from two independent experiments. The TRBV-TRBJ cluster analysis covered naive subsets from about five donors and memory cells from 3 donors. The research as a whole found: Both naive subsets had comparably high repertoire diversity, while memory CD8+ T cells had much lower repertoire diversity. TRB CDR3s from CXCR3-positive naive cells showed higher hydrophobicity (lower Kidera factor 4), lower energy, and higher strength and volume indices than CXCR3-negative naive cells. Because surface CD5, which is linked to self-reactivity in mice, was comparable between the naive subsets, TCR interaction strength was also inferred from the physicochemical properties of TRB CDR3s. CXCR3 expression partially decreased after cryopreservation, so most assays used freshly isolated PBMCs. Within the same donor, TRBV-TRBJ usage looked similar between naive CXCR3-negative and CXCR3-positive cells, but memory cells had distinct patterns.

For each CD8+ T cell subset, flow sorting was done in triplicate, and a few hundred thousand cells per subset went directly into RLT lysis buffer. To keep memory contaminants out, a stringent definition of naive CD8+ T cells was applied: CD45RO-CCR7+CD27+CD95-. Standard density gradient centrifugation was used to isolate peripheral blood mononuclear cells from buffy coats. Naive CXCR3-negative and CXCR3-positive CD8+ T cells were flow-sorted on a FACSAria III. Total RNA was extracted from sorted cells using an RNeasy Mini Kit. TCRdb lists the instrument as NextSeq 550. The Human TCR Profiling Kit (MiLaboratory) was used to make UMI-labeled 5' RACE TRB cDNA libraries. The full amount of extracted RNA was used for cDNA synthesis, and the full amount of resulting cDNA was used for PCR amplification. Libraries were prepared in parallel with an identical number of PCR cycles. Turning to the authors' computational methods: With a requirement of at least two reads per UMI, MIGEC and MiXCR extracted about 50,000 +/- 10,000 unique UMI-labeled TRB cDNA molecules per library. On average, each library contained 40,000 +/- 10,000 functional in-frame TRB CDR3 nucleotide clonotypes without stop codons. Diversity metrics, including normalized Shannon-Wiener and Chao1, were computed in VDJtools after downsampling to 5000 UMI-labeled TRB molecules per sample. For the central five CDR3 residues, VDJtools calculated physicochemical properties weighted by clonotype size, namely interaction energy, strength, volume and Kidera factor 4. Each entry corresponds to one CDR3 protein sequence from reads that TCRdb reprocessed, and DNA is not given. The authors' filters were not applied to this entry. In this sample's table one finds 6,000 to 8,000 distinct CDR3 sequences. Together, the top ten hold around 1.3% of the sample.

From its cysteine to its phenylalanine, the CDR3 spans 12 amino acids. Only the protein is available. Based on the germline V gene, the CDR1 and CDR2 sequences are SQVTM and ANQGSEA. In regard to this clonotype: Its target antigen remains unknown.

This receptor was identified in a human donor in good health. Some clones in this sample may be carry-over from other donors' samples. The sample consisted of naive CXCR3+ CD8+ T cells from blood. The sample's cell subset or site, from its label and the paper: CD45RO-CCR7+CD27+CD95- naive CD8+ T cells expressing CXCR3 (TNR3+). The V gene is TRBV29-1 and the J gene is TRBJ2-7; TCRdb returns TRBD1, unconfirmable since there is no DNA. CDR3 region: CSVRPPGHEQYF.